One and the same sample provided the 23 T cell receptor beta chains below, sequenced in a study of blood T cell repertoires in COVID-19. Assay: immunoSEQ multiplex PCR; the TCRdb copy retains only in-frame clones and omits some. This table holds approximately 150,000 clones, about 88% found once. Source material: peripheral blood. These receptors all stem from a human donor with COVID-19, enrolled during active disease. The donor label of this sample is uncertain.

The chain recombines TRBV19 with TRBJ1-4; D gene unclear. CDR1 LNHDA and CDR2 SQIVND come from the germline V gene (reference sequence). Deletions cut 3 bases from V and 0 bases from J, with 5 bases between. This CDR3 is built from 14 residues. As DNA, the CDR3 is TGTGCCAGTAGTATCGCGGCAACTAATGAAAAACTGTTTTTT. Translating gives CASSIAATNEKLFF. The complete variable domain, with remaining parts taken from reference TRBV19 and TRBJ1-4, reads DGGITQSPKYLFRKEGQNVTLSCEQNLNHDAMYWYRQDPGQGLRLIYYSQIVNDFQKGDIAEGYSVSREKKESFPLTVTSAQKNPTAFYLCASSIAATNEKLFFGSGTQLSVL.

V gene TRBV7-8 combines with J gene TRBJ2-1, with 12 nucleotides matching TRBD2. This CDR3 is built from 15 residues. V was clipped by 2 bases and J by 4 bases; unmatched bases: 0. Germline V CDR1 and CDR2: SGHVS, FQNEAQ. This chain's CDR3 is CASSLLAGGYNEQFF. The CDR3 DNA reads TGTGCCAGCAGCTTACTAGCGGGAGGGTACAATGAGCAGTTCTTC. Drawing the rest from reference TRBV7-8 and TRBJ2-1, the complete variable domain is GAGVSQSPRYKVAKRGQDVALRCDPISGHVSLFWYQQALGQGPEFLTYFQNEAQLDKSGLPSDRFFAERPEGSVSTLKIQRTQQEDSAVYLCASSLLAGGYNEQFFGPGTRLTVL.

The chain links TRBV19 to TRBJ2-3; 8 nucleotides agree with TRBD1. The CDR3 covers 17 residues. With V trimmed by 0 bases and J by 3 bases, 8 bases remained unmatched. The germline V gene encodes CDR1 LNHDA and CDR2 SQIVND (reference sequence). CDR3 bases: TGTGCCAGTAGTATAGAATTGGACAGGGTCATAACAGATACGCAGTATTTT. It specifies CASSIELDRVITDTQYF.

This clone was counted only a few times. The genes are TRBV6-1 and TRBJ1-5, with D possibly matching TRBD1 (6 bases). The CDR3 spans 16 residues. Germline CDR1 is MNHNS and CDR2 is SASEGT. V was pared by 2 bases and J by 7 bases, with 18 bases between. The CDR3 DNA reads TGTGCCAGCAGTGAATCCCTAGGGGGGGGTATCCAGCCCCAGCATTTT. This encodes CASSESLGGGIQPQHF.

This clone appeared once. The V call is TRBV6-5, the J call TRBJ2-2; D is unclear. This CDR3 contains 12 residues. V was trimmed by 4 bases and J by 5 bases, leaving 5 bases between them. The germline V gene has CDR1 MNHEY and CDR2 SVGAGI. CDR3 coding DNA: TGTGCCAGCAGTTTCCAAACCGGGGAGCTGTTTTTT. Translating gives CASSFQTGELFF.

This clone was counted a few times. The chain is built from TRBV5-3 and TRBJ2-7; 11 bases are a match to TRBD1. TRBV5-3 falls under the ORF class, with uncertain function. The junction had 10 bases not matched to a gene; V was cut back by 5 bases and J by 3 bases. This CDR3 has 16 residues. This CDR3 is CARRPPGTGGSYEQYF. The CDR3, as DNA: TGTGCCAGAAGGCCTCCCGGGACAGGGGGAAGCTACGAGCAGTACTTC.

The genes are TRBV10-2 and TRBJ2-7; 15 bases line up with TRBD2. The V gene end was trimmed by 2 bases and the J gene end by 12 bases; junction bases not matched to a gene: 5. Germline assignment: CDR1 WSHSY and CDR2 SAAADI. This CDR3 is built from 14 residues. The chain's CDR3 is CASSETGLAGGLYF. CDR3 sequence (DNA): TGCGCCAGCAGTGAGACCGGACTAGCGGGGGGGCTGTACTTC.

The chain recombines TRBV6-5 with TRBJ2-7; TRBD2 matches 10 bases. Trimming took 6 bases from V and 6 from J; bases not matched to a gene: 8. CDR3 length equals 14 residues. Germline V lookup: CDR1 MNHEY, CDR2 SVGAGI. DNA for the CDR3: TGTGCCAGCAGCGAGCGGGGGGGCCTGTTCGAGCAGTACTTC. Translation: CASSERGGLFEQYF.

This rearrangement joins TRBV21-1 to TRBJ1-6; TRBD1, the D gene given by the table, was not confirmed from the DNA. TRBV21-1 is a listed pseudogene. The CDR3 runs 13 residues. CDR3 protein: CASSPRPYSPLHF. CDR3 coding DNA: TGTGCCAGCAGCCCCAGGCCCTATTCACCCCTCCACTTT.

The chain couples TRBV11-2 to TRBJ2-7, with D perhaps matching TRBD1 (6 bases). V dropped 1 base and J dropped 2 bases, with 15 bases sitting between them. Per germline, CDR1 SGHAT and CDR2 FQNNGV. This CDR3 comprises 16 residues. CDR3 sequence (DNA): TGTGCCAGCAGCTTAGCCTTTCGACAGGCCCCCTACGAGCAGTACTTC. This encodes CASSLAFRQAPYEQYF. Full variable domain (rest looked up from reference TRBV11-2 and TRBJ2-7): EAGVAQSPRYKIIEKRQSVAFWCNPISGHATLYWYQQILGQGPKLLIQFQNNGVVDDSQLPKDRFSAERLKGVDSTLKIQPAKLEDSAVYLCASSLAFRQAPYEQYFGPGTRLTVT.

The chain uses TRBV4-1 and TRBJ1-2; 9 nucleotides align to TRBD1. The CDR3 runs to 17 residues. CDR1 and CDR2 (germline): MGHRA, YSYEKL. Trimming at V came to 2 bases and at J to 8 bases, leaving 15 bases not matched to a gene. This CDR3 reads CASSQQGQGPRGVGYTF. In nucleotides, the CDR3 is TGCGCCAGCAGCCAACAGGGACAGGGCCCTCGGGGGGTAGGCTACACCTTC.

This chain uses TRBV2 with TRBJ1-5; the D is unclear. The CDR3 consists of 12 residues. V was clipped by 2 bases and J by 7 bases, with 6 bases between them. CDR1 and CDR2 (germline): SNHLY, FYNNEI. In DNA, the CDR3 is TGTGCCAGCAGTGAATTGCGGCAGCCCCAGCATTTT. Protein: CASSELRQPQHF.

The J gene is TRBJ2-4, the V gene TRBV6-2 or TRBV6-3; 9 nucleotides align to TRBD2. The V gene end was trimmed by 1 base and the J gene end by 0 bases; junction bases not matched to a gene: 4. The CDR3 contains 17 residues. CDR1 is MNHEY, CDR2 SVGEGT, per germline. The CDR3 DNA reads as TGTGCCAGCAGTTACTTCGCGGGGGGGAGAGCCAAAAACATTCAGTACTTC. This gives the protein CASSYFAGGRAKNIQYF.

As concerns this clone: An end of the junction differs from the germline gene, which may be a read error. The V gene is TRBV11-2, the J gene TRBJ1-1; TRBD1 matches at 9 bases. This CDR3 is built from 13 residues. The germline gives CDR1 SGHAT, CDR2 FQNNGV. CDR3 DNA sequence: TGTGCCAGCAGCTTAGGAGGGACAGGGAAAATAGTCTTT. Protein sequence: CASSLGGTGKIVF.

The rearrangement links TRBV10-3 to TRBJ1-5, with 9 bases lining up with TRBD1. Germline values: CDR1 ENHRY, CDR2 SYGVKD. J was trimmed by 5 bases and V by 0 bases; bases with no gene match: 5. The CDR3 runs 16 residues. CDR3 bases: TGTGCCATCAGTGAGTCGACAGGGGGGTCAGATCAGCCCCAGCATTTT. It is translated as CAISESTGGSDQPQHF.

The chain's CDR3 is CSATFLGEKLFF. CDR3 DNA: TGCAGCGCCACCTTTTTGGGCGAAAAACTGTTTTTT. The chain uses TRBV29-1 and TRBJ1-4; no clear D gene. The ends were cut back, 7 bases at V and 8 bases at J, with 14 bases in the middle. This CDR3 region has 12 residues. Germline CDR1 reads SQVTM; CDR2 reads ANQGSEA.

The chain employs TRBV4-1 and TRBJ2-6, with 11 bases lining up with TRBD1. Looked up from germline, CDR1 is MGHRA and CDR2 is YSYEKL. The CDR3 has 18 amino acids. J was trimmed by 0 bases and V by 4 bases; bases with no gene match: 5. DNA of the CDR3: TGCGCCAGCAGCCGCCCCGGGACAGGGGGCTCTGGGGCCAACGTCCTGACTTTC. Translating it yields CASSRPGTGGSGANVLTF.

The V and J genes are TRBV6-5 and TRBJ2-7; no firm D call. Trimming took 9 bases from V and 0 from J, leaving 12 bases between them. The CDR3 is 13 amino acids. Germline CDR1 and CDR2: MNHEY and SVGAGI. The CDR3 sequence is CASARRSSYEQYF. As DNA, the CDR3 is TGTGCCAGTGCTAGACGGAGCTCCTACGAGCAGTACTTC.

The CDR3 DNA follows: TGTGCCAGCAGCCCCCCACGGCGGGGGTGGGAGACCCAGTACTTC. Encoded protein: CASSPPRRGWETQYF. J is TRBJ2-5 and V is TRBV7-3; 7 nucleotides line up with TRBD2. V lost 5 bases to trimming and J lost 5 bases; unmatched junction nucleotides: 11. The CDR3 is 15 residues long. The germline V gene has CDR1 SGHTA and CDR2 FQGTGA.

The chain is built from TRBV2 and TRBJ2-3; TRBD2 agrees at 12 bases. In germline, CDR1 is SNHLY, CDR2 FYNNEI. CDR3 length: 16 residues. V lost 0 bases to trimming and J lost 7 bases; unmatched junction nucleotides: 5. DNA for the CDR3: TGTGCCAGCAGTGAAGCAACGACTAGCGGGGGAAATACGCAGTATTTT. Residues: CASSEATTSGGNTQYF. Variable domain in full (rest from reference TRBV2 and TRBJ2-3): EPEVTQTPSHQVTQMGQEVILRCVPISNHLYFYWYRQILGQKVEFLVSFYNNEISEKSEIFDDQFSVERPDGSNFTLKIRSTKLEDSAMYFCASSEATTSGGNTQYFGPGTRLTVL.

The V call is TRBV2, the J call TRBJ2-7; D possibly corresponds to TRBD1 (6 bases). The CDR3 runs 16 residues. Trimming removed 2 bases from V and 3 bases from J, with 17 bases in between. CDR1 and CDR2 from the germline V gene are SNHLY and FYNNEI. CDR3 nucleotide sequence: TGTGCCAGCAGTGAACCAAGACAGGCGAAGGGCTACGAGCAGTACTTC. Its protein product is CASSEPRQAKGYEQYF.

J is TRBJ1-3 and V is TRBV29-1; a possible D gene is TRBD1 (5 bases). The CDR3 is made up of 13 amino acids. Germline V gene data show CDR1 as SQVTM and CDR2 as ANQGSEA. Trimming removed 1 base from V and 6 bases from J, with 10 bases in between. In DNA form, the CDR3 reads TGCAGCGTTGAAGCGGGACTCCTAAACACCATATATTTT. Protein: CSVEAGLLNTIYF.

This clone was observed a few times. V and J are TRBV11-1 and TRBJ2-1; TRBD2 aligns across 9 bases. The V gene end was trimmed by 5 bases and the J gene end by 7 bases; junction bases not matched to a gene: 12. The length of the CDR3 is 16 residues. CDR1 is SGHAT and CDR2 is FQDESV in the germline V gene (reference sequence). The CDR3 DNA sequence: TGTGCCAGCAGCGCTGAGACTAGCGGAGGTGAGAATGAGCAGTTCTTC. Translation gives CASSAETSGGENEQFF.